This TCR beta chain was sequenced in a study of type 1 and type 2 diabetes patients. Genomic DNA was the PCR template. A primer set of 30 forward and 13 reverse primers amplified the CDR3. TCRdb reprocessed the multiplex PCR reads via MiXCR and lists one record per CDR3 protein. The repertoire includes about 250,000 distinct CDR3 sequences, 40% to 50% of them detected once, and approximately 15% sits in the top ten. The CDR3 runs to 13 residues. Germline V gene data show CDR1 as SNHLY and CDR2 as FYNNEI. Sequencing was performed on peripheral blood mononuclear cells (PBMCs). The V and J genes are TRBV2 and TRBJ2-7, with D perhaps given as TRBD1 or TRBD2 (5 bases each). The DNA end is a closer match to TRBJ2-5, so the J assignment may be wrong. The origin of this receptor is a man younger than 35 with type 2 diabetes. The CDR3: CASSANGGETQYF. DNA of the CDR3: TGTGCCAGCAGTGCTAATGGGGGAGAGACCCAGTACTTC.